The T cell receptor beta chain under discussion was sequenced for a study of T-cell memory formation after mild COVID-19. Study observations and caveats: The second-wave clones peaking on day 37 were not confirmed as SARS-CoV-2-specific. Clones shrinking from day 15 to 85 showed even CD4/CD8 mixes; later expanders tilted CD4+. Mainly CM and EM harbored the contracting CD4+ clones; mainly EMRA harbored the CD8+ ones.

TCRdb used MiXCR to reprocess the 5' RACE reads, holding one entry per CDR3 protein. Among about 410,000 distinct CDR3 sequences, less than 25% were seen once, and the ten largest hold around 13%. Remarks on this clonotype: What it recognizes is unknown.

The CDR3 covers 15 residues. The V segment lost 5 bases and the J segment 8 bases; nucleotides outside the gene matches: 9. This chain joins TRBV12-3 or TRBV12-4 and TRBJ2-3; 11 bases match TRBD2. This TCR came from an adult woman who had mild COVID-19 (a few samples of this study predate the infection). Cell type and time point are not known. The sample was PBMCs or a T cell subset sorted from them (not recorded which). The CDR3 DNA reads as TGTGCCAGCAGTGCGGGACTAGCGGCGGGGGCTACGCAGTATTTT. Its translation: CASSAGLAAGATQYF.